This TCR beta chain is from a study of blood T cell repertoires in COVID-19. Study overall: Both acute and convalescent COVID-19 samples were obtained from the United States, Italy and Spain. Nucleic acid was either cDNA or gDNA, and it came from T cells, B-cell-depleted T cells, or PBMCs.

Original processing notes: Amplifying reference gene primers gave estimates of nucleated cell counts. Sequencing was performed with immunoSEQ multiplex PCR; in TCRdb, only in-frame clones are kept and a portion is missing. That table furnishes V, J and clone size, whereas the DNA furnished D and trimming. The sample shows roughly 190,000 clones, around 76% of them seen only once. CDR1 and CDR2 from the germline V gene are LGHNA and YSLEER. This CDR3 has 15 residues. The ends lost 1 base at V and 7 bases at J; junction bases unmatched: 6. The TCR comes from a woman aged 45 to 65 with active or convalescent COVID-19. Sequenced sample: peripheral blood. The genes are TRBV4-3 and TRBJ2-3; TRBD2 matches at 9 bases. The CDR3 coding sequence is TGCGCCAGCAGCCAAGGGCGGGGGGGCCGGAATACGCAGTATTTT. Translating it yields CASSQGRGGRNTQYF.